This TCR beta chain stems from a study of cytomegalovirus exposure and HLA in healthy donors. Points from the study as a whole: A list of roughly 160 TCR beta chains associated with cytomegalovirus was given. Reports credit the classifier with highly specific, highly sensitive diagnosis of cytomegalovirus status.

A remark on this clone: Its antigen remains unknown.

Profiled with immunoSEQ multiplex PCR; TCRdb holds only in-frame clones, not every one. Of 240,000 or so clones in the sample, about 86% were seen once. Germline V gene data show CDR1 as MNHEY and CDR2 as SMNVEV (reference sequence). Trimming took 4 bases from V and 8 from J; bases not matched to a gene: 9. The CDR3 runs to 15 residues. The TCR was taken from a woman between 25 and 40 years old in good health and CMV-seropositive. Sequencing was done on a sample of PBMCs. The chain carries TRBV27 and TRBJ2-1; 9 bases map to TRBD1. For the CDR3, the DNA is TGTGCCAGCAGTTCAAGCGGGACAGGGTTTGATGAGCAGTTCTTC. Translation: CASSSSGTGFDEQFF.